The 15 T cell receptor beta chains presented below share a single source sample, sequenced in a study of T cell responses to AZD1222 COVID-19 vaccine. This table comes from immunoSEQ multiplex PCR, and its TCRdb copy is limited to in-frame clones, with some not included. The sample has fewer than 110,000 clones, 91% seen once. The specimen comprised peripheral blood, sampled on day 0 of AZD1222 vaccination. Source of these receptors: an adult in good health.

This clone has just a few counts. The V gene is TRBV28, the J gene TRBJ2-3; TRBD2 agrees at 12 bases. The germline V gene encodes CDR1 MDHEN and CDR2 SYDVKM. V shed 6 bases, J shed 4 bases, and the junction held 8 bases outside the gene matches. The CDR3 has 16 amino acids. The CDR3 region has the DNA TGTGCCAGCAGGTTAAGACTAGCGGGAGACTCAGATACGCAGTATTTT. Its protein product is CASRLRLAGDSDTQYF. Full variable domain (rest looked up from reference TRBV28 and TRBJ2-3): DVKVTQSSRYLVKRTGEKVFLECVQDMDHENMFWYRQDPGLGLRLIYFSYDVKMKEKGDIPEGYSVSREKKERFSLILESASTNQTSMYLCASRLRLAGDSDTQYFGPGTRLTVL.

This sequence joins TRBV6-2 or TRBV6-3 and TRBJ2-7; D not resolved. V was trimmed by 4 bases and J by 3 bases, leaving 7 bases between them. Germline V gene sequence: CDR1 MNHEY, CDR2 SVGEGT. This CDR3 region has 12 residues. CDR3 DNA: TGTGCCAGCAGTTTCATCTACTACGAGCAGTACTTC. Its translation is CASSFIYYEQYF.

The CDR3 DNA sequence: TGTGCCAGCAGGTCGGACTTTGGGGCTTACAATGAGCAGTTCTTC. It translates to CASRSDFGAYNEQFF. The chain employs TRBV5-4 and TRBJ2-1; perhaps D is TRBD1 or TRBD2 (5 bases each). Trimming took 5 bases from V and 4 from J, leaving 16 bases between them. From germline, CDR1 is SGHNT and CDR2 YYREEE (reference sequence). The CDR3 loop spans 15 amino acids.

The chain joins TRBV24-1 to TRBJ2-1, with no clear D. Germline V gene data show CDR1 as KGHDR and CDR2 as SFDVKD. Trimming removed 5 bases at V and 6 bases at J, with 16 bases between. The CDR3 loop spans 15 amino acids. The CDR3 loop is CATSGEGSKINEQFF. DNA of the CDR3: TGTGCCACCAGTGGAGAAGGGTCAAAAATCAATGAGCAGTTCTTC.

The chain links TRBV20-1 to TRBJ2-1; tentatively, D is TRBD1 (5 bases). The length of the CDR3 is 11 residues. V lost 5 bases and J 7 bases, leaving 9 bases between the germline ends. Germline CDR1 is DFQATT and CDR2 is SNEGSKA (reference sequence). The CDR3, as DNA: TGCAGTGCTCGCAGGGTTAATGAGCAGTTCTTC. The encoded protein is CSARRVNEQFF.

V usage is TRBV11-2 and J usage is TRBJ2-4; D is unclear. The CDR3 extends over 13 amino acids. V lost 4 bases and J 0 bases, leaving 4 bases between the germline ends. Germline lookup yields CDR1 SGHAT and CDR2 FQNNGV. The chain's CDR3 is CASSSLAKNIQYF. CDR3 nucleotides: TGTGCCAGCAGCTCCTTAGCCAAAAACATTCAGTACTTC.

The chain employs TRBV11-3 and TRBJ2-1; the match to TRBD2 covers 13 bases. This CDR3 has 17 residues. V gave up 4 bases and J gave up 6 bases; unmatched junction bases: 9. Germline V lookup: CDR1 SGHNT, CDR2 YENEEA. The CDR3 nucleotides read TGTGCCAGCAGCTCAAACCCCGGACTAGCGGGAGTCAATGAGCAGTTCTTC. Protein: CASSSNPGLAGVNEQFF.

On this clone itself: Other DNA sequences within the sample encode an identical CDR3. The V and J genes are TRBV5-6 and TRBJ2-3; D not certain. This CDR3 comprises 12 residues. V dropped 2 bases and J dropped 1 base, with 2 bases sitting between them. The germline gives CDR1 SGHDT, CDR2 YYEEEE. In DNA form, the CDR3 reads TGTGCCAGCAGCTTACGCACAGATACGCAGTATTTT. Its translation: CASSLRTDTQYF.

The V gene is TRBV18, the J gene TRBJ1-1; 8 nucleotides align to TRBD1. V shed 6 bases, J shed 2 bases, and the junction held 5 bases outside the gene matches. CDR1 is KGHSH, CDR2 LQKENI, per germline. The CDR3 has 14 amino acids. CDR3 DNA sequence: TGTGCCAGCTCTCCCCAGGGGGCCAACACTGAAGCTTTCTTT. It encodes CASSPQGANTEAFF.

V and J are TRBV2 and TRBJ1-3, with 10 bases aligning to TRBD1. The CDR3 loop spans 15 amino acids. Germline V gene data show CDR1 as SNHLY and CDR2 as FYNNEI. J lost 2 bases, V lost 6 bases, and 4 bases had no gene match. In DNA, the CDR3 is TGTGCCAGCAGAGCCGGGACAGGGGCTGGAAACACCATATATTTT. Translation: CASRAGTGAGNTIYF.

The rearrangement joins TRBV2 to TRBJ1-5; D gene ambiguous. The CDR3 length is 13 residues. The V and J ends lost 2 bases and 5 bases respectively, with 7 bases between them. From germline, CDR1 is SNHLY and CDR2 FYNNEI. The CDR3 is CASSEQADQPQHF. In nucleotides, the CDR3 is TGTGCCAGCAGTGAACAGGCGGATCAGCCCCAGCATTTT. Full variable domain (remainder filled in from reference TRBV2 and TRBJ1-5): EPEVTQTPSHQVTQMGQEVILRCVPISNHLYFYWYRQILGQKVEFLVSFYNNEISEKSEIFDDQFSVERPDGSNFTLKIRSTKLEDSAMYFCASSEQADQPQHFGDGTRLSIL.

The V call is TRBV27, the J call TRBJ2-1, with a possible D match to TRBD2 (6 bases). The CDR3 contains 14 residues. Germline CDR1 and CDR2: MNHEY and SMNVEV (reference sequence). V lost 5 bases and J lost 7, with 15 bases in between. This CDR3 is CASSAGRRGNEQFF. As DNA, the CDR3 is TGTGCCAGCAGTGCGGGACGCCGGGGTAATGAGCAGTTCTTC.

CDR3 sequence (DNA): TGTGCCAGCAGCACACAACCGGGCGGAAACACCATATATTTT. Translating gives CASSTQPGGNTIYF. The rearrangement uses TRBV7-2 and TRBJ1-3; no clear D gene. V was shortened by 5 bases and J by 4 bases, with 12 bases between the two germline ends. From germline, CDR1 is SGHTA and CDR2 FQGNSA. CDR3 length equals 14 residues.

This clone was counted once. This rearrangement joins TRBV19 to TRBJ2-1; the D gene is possibly TRBD2 (7 bases). V lost 4 bases and J lost 5, with 18 bases in between. There are 16 residues in the CDR3. Germline CDR1 reads LNHDA; CDR2 reads SQIVND (reference sequence). The CDR3 region has the DNA TGTGCCAGTAGTAGAAGGGGGGGCAGGATAGACAATGAGCAGTTCTTC. This sequence encodes CASSRRGGRIDNEQFF.

The chain couples TRBV11-3 to TRBJ2-7; 14 bases line up with TRBD2. There are 17 residues in the CDR3. CDR1 SGHNT and CDR2 YENEEA come from the germline V gene. The V gene end was trimmed by 2 bases and the J gene end by 2 bases; junction bases not matched to a gene: 5. DNA of the CDR3: TGTGCCAGCAGCTTAAGCCTGACTAGCGGGAGGGCCTACGAGCAGTACTTC. Its protein product is CASSLSLTSGRAYEQYF.